This TCR beta chain was sequenced in a study of regulatory T cells in long-lasting Graves disease. Study-wide context: More than 5 years of antithyroid drugs with positive TSH receptor antibodies defined persistent Graves' disease.

Trimming took 5 bases from V and 3 from J; bases not matched to a gene: 2. The CDR3 contains 14 residues. Per germline, CDR1 SNHLY and CDR2 FYNNEI. This sample's time point: persistent/refractory GD, antithyroid drugs over 5 years with positive TRAb. Making the TCR library involved RNA that had been extracted from PBMCs. Study observations and caveats: Graves' patients with persistent disease showed TCR diversity lower than patients newly diagnosed. In persistent patients, shared public clonotypes (roughly 2,800) outnumbered those in new patients (roughly 870).

Combining iRepertoire HTBI primers with Arm-PCR of CDR3 regions, the authors built TCR beta libraries. TCRdb re-analysed the multiplex PCR reads in MiXCR, keeping a single row per CDR3 protein. The data contain fewer than 550,000 distinct CDR3 sequences, roughly 21% of them singletons. In regard to this clonotype: The antigen is undetermined.

This clonotype was obtained from a female donor with Graves disease. The sequenced sample was peripheral blood mononuclear cells (PBMCs), obtained when the disease was refractory, from a patient treated with antithyroid drugs. The chain combines TRBV2 with TRBJ1-2, with TRBD1 matching 11 bases. As DNA, the CDR3 is TGTGCCAGCAGTCGGACAGGGGGCGACTATGGCTACACCTTC. Translation: CASSRTGGDYGYTF.